What follows is one T cell receptor (beta chain) and its context. Its antigen remains unknown. These data come from a study of untreated major depressive disorder. For sex, age, current smoking status and body mass index, every depressed patient had a pairwise-matched non-depressed control. Sequencing was performed with immunoSEQ multiplex PCR; in TCRdb, only in-frame clones are kept and a portion is missing. The sample holds about 21,000 clones, about 93% seen once. Study observations and caveats: All top five TRBV05-01 clones per subject were private clones. The small study sample limits how generally findings apply.

The CDR3 covers 13 residues. V was pared by 4 bases and J by 8 bases, with 14 bases between. Germline V gene lookup returns CDR1 MGHRA and CDR2 YSYEKL. Sequenced: CD4+ T cells from PBMCs. The sequence derives from a man aged 30-40 years in good health. This chain connects TRBV4-1 to TRBJ1-2; D might be TRBD1 (6 bases). The DNA for the CDR3 is TGCGCCAGCAGCCCGAGGGGGGAGAGGGGCTACACCTTC. It is translated as CASSPRGERGYTF.